This T cell receptor beta chain was sequenced in a study of control samples from healthy donors and cancer patients. Libraries were prepared by immunoSEQ multiplex PCR; TCRdb keeps only in-frame clonotypes and omits some of them. Here the sample spans tens of thousands of clones, roughly 84% being singletons. The CDR3 runs to 13 residues. CDR1 MNHEY and CDR2 SMNVEV come from the germline V gene (reference sequence). The ends were cut back, 5 bases at V and 2 bases at J, with 10 bases in the middle. The sequencing sample was made of blood. This chain joins TRBV27 and TRBJ2-7; D is perhaps TRBD1 or TRBD2 (5 bases each). The TCR sequence derives from a man aged 45-65 years in good health. Here the CDR3 DNA reads TGTGCCAGCAGTGAGGGACCACCCTACGAGCAGTACTTC. Protein sequence: CASSEGPPYEQYF.